The 8 T cell receptor beta chains below all came from one sample that was sequenced in a study of T cells in Graves' hyperthyroidism and ophthalmopathy. Amplified TCR beta CDR3 regions derived from RNA transcripts. The primer set for the first-round RT-PCR of the TCR CDR3 was HTBI. From the multiplex PCR reads, TCRdb called clonotypes with MiXCR, one entry per CDR3 protein. Here the sample spans approximately 740,000 distinct CDR3 sequences, 12% to 15% being singletons. The sequencing input was blood. The receptors shown here come from a woman aged 18-29 years with Graves' hyperthyroidism.

CDR3 coding DNA: TGTGCCAGCAGCCCAGGGACAGAGCCCACCGGGGAGCTGTTTTTT. It yields the protein CASSPGTEPTGELFF. This chain joins TRBV11-2 and TRBJ2-2, with 7 bases identical to TRBD1. Germline CDR1 reads SGHAT; CDR2 reads FQNNGV. V shed 5 bases and J 4 bases; nucleotides not matched to a gene: 7. This CDR3 spans 15 amino acids.

V is TRBV6-1 and J is TRBJ1-2; TRBD1 agrees at 8 bases. The V gene end was trimmed by 6 bases and the J gene end by 8 bases; junction bases not matched to a gene: 11. Germline V gives CDR1 MNHNS, CDR2 SASEGT. This CDR3 is built from 14 residues. CDR3 sequence reads: CASRSLGQGIGYTF. Here the CDR3 DNA reads TGTGCCAGCAGATCCCTCGGACAGGGTATCGGCTACACCTTC.

This clonotype was seen many times. The rearrangement uses TRBV13 and TRBJ1-2; no reliable D call. The ends were cut back, 3 bases at V and 8 bases at J, with 16 bases in the middle. Germline V gene sequence: CDR1 PRHDT, CDR2 FYEKMQ (reference sequence). This CDR3 has 14 residues. The CDR3 is CASSFSGAHQGYTF. The CDR3 DNA is TGTGCCAGCAGCTTTTCCGGAGCTCACCAGGGCTACACCTTC.

In this sample, this clonotype turned up a few times. CDR3 bases: TGCAGTGCCTCCCGGGGGGGAGTCTACGAGCAGTACTTC. Protein: CSASRGGVYEQYF. The chain has TRBV20-1 and TRBJ2-7, with 8 bases aligning to TRBD2. In germline, CDR1 is DFQATT, CDR2 SNEGSKA (reference sequence). J was trimmed by 3 bases and V by 6 bases; bases with no gene match: 7. CDR3 length equals 13 residues.

This clonotype was picked up many times. V and J are TRBV6-1 and TRBJ1-1, with D maybe TRBD1 (6 bases). CDR1 and CDR2 from the germline V gene are MNHNS and SASEGT. V shed 6 bases and J shed 3 bases, with 11 bases lying between them. CDR3 length equals 13 residues. CDR3 loop: CASSERGDTEAFF. CDR3 nucleotide sequence: TGTGCCAGCAGCGAGAGGGGGGACACTGAAGCTTTCTTT.

There are many counts of this clonotype. The chain has TRBV28 and TRBJ1-4; D might be TRBD1 (5 bases). There are 13 residues in the CDR3. V was cut by 6 bases and J by 7 bases, with 12 bases left in between. Germline loops: CDR1 MDHEN, CDR2 SYDVKM. DNA for the CDR3: TGTGCCAGCAGGTGGGGGAGAGGTGAAAAACTGTTTTTT. Protein sequence: CASRWGRGEKLFF.

The chain carries TRBV4-3 and TRBJ2-1; TRBD2 aligns across 7 bases. This CDR3 is built from 19 residues. Germline CDR1 is LGHNA and CDR2 is YSLEER. With 0 bases clipped from V and 0 bases from J, the junction kept 11 bases outside the gene matches. The CDR3 sequence is CASSQDLSRDYTSYNEQFF. CDR3 in DNA: TGCGCCAGCAGCCAAGACCTATCCCGGGACTACACCTCCTACAATGAGCAGTTCTTC.

This clonotype occurred many times. The genes are TRBV24-1 and TRBJ2-2, with D unclear. Trimming stripped 12 bases from V and 0 bases from J, with 13 bases between. The CDR3 is made up of 14 amino acids. Germline CDR1 is KGHDR and CDR2 is SFDVKD. The CDR3 sequence is CASKTGSNTGELFF. In nucleotides, the CDR3 is TGTGCCTCCAAGACGGGTTCGAACACCGGGGAGCTGTTTTTT.